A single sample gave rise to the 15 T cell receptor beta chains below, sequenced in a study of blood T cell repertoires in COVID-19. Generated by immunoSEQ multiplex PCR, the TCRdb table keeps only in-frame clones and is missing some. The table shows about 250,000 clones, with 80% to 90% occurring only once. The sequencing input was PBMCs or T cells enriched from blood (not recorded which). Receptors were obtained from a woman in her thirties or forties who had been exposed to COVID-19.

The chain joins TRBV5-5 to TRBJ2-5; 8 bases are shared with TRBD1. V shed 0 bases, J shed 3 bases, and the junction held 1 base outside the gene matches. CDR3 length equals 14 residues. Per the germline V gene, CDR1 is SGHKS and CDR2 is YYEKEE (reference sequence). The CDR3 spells CASSLGTGKETQYF. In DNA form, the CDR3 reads TGTGCCAGCAGCTTGGGGACAGGGAAAGAGACCCAGTACTTC.

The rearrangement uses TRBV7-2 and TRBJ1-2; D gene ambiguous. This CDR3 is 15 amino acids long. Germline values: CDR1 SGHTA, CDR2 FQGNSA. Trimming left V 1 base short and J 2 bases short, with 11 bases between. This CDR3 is CASSLGFGRNYGYTF. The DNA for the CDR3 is TGTGCCAGCAGCTTAGGGTTTGGCAGAAACTATGGCTACACCTTC.

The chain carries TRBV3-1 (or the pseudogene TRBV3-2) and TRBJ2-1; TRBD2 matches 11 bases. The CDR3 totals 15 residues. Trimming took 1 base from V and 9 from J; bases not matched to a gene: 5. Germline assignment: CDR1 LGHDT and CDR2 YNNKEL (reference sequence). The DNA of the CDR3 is TGTGCCAGCAGCCAAGTTAGCGGGGGGGCTGGTGAGCAGTTCTTC. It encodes CASSQVSGGAGEQFF.

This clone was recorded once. CDR3 bases: TGTGCCAGCAGCCAGGGGAGGGTCCCCTATGGCTACACCTTC. As protein: CASSQGRVPYGYTF. The V call is TRBV3-1 (or the pseudogene TRBV3-2), the J call TRBJ1-2; D remains ambiguous. This CDR3 has 14 residues. The V gene lost 3 bases and the J gene lost 4 bases, with 12 bases spanning the gap. Germline values: CDR1 LGHDT, CDR2 YNNKEL (reference sequence).

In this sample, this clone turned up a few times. CDR3 DNA sequence: TGTGCCAGCAGCTTAGCGCTACGAAATAGCGGGGGTAGCACAGATACGCAGTATTTT. Encoded protein: CASSLALRNSGGSTDTQYF. The gene calls are TRBV7-2 and TRBJ2-3; 9 nucleotides agree with TRBD2. This CDR3 contains 19 residues. The ends lost 0 bases at V and 0 bases at J; junction bases unmatched: 10. Germline loops: CDR1 SGHTA, CDR2 FQGNSA.

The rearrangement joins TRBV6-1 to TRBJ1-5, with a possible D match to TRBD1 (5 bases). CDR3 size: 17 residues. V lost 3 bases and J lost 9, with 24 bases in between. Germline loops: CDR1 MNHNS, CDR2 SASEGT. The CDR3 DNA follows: TGTGCCAGCAGTGATGAGACAGCTCTCACGGGGGTCTTGCCCCAGCATTTT. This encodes CASSDETALTGVLPQHF.

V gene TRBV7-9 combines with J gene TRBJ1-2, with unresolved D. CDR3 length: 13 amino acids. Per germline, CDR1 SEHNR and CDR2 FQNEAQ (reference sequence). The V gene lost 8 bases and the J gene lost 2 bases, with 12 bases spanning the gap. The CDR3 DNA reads TGTGCCAGCGGAGACGGATCCAACTATGGCTACACCTTC. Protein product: CASGDGSNYGYTF.

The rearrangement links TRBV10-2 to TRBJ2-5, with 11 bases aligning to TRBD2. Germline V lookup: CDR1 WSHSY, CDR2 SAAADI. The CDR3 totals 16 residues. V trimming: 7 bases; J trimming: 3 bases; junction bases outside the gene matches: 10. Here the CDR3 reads CASKKAGTSGEETQYF. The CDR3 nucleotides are TGCGCCAGCAAGAAAGCCGGGACTAGCGGCGAAGAGACCCAGTACTTC.

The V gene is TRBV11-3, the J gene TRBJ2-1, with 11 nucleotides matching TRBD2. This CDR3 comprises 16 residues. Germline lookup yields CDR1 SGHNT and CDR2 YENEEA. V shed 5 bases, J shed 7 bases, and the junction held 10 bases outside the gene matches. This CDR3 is CASSPGRTSGLNEQFF. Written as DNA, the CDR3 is TGTGCCAGCAGCCCCGGGAGGACTAGCGGGTTGAATGAGCAGTTCTTC.

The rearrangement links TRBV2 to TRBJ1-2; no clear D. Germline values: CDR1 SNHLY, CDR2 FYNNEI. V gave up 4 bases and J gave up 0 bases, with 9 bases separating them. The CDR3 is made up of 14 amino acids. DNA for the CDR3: TGTGCCAGCAGTGGTATAAGAGCTAACTATGGCTACACCTTC. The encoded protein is CASSGIRANYGYTF.

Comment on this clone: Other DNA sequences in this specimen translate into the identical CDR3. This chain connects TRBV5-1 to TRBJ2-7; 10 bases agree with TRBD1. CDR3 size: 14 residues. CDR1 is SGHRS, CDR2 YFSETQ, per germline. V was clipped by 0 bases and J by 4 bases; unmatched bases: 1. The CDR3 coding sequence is TGCGCCAGCAGCTTGGGGACAGGGGGATACGAGCAGTACTTC. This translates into CASSLGTGGYEQYF. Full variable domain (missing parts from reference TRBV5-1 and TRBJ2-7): KAGVTQTPRYLIKTRGQQVTLSCSPISGHRSVSWYQQTPGQGLQFLFEYFSETQRNKGNFPGRFSGRQFSNSRSEMNVSTLELGDSALYLCASSLGTGGYEQYFGPGTRLTVT.

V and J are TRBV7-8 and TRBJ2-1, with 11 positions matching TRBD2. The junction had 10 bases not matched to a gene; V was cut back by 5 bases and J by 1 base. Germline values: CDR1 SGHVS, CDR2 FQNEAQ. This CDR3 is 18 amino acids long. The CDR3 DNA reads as TGTGCCAGCAGCCGACTAGCGGGGTTCCAAGTGTCCTACAATGAGCAGTTCTTC. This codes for CASSRLAGFQVSYNEQFF.

CDR3: CASSAGTRLAETQYF. For the CDR3, the DNA is TGTGCCAGCAGCGCCGGGACTAGGTTAGCAGAGACCCAGTACTTC. The chain joins TRBV7-2 to TRBJ2-5; TRBD2 aligns across 8 bases. V gave up 5 bases and J gave up 4 bases; unmatched junction bases: 9. The V gene's germline CDR1 is SGHTA and CDR2 FQGNSA. The CDR3 consists of 15 residues.

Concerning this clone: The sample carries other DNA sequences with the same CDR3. In DNA, the CDR3 is TGTGCCAGCAGAAGGACAGGGGTGGGCACTGAAGCTTTCTTT. Translation: CASRRTGVGTEAFF. The V gene is TRBV6-5, the J gene TRBJ1-1; 9 nucleotides agree with TRBD1. The CDR3 is 14 amino acids. Germline V gene sequence: CDR1 MNHEY, CDR2 SVGAGI. Losses at the gene ends were 6 bases for V and 4 bases for J; bases not matched to a gene: 6.

In DNA form, the CDR3 reads TGTGCCAGCAGCCAAGGGGGCCTCAACACTGAAGCTTTCTTT. Amino acids: CASSQGGLNTEAFF. The J gene is TRBJ1-1, the V gene TRBV4-2; D perhaps matches TRBD1 (5 bases). Germline V gives CDR1 LGHNA, CDR2 YNFKEQ. The CDR3 is made up of 14 amino acids. The V and J ends lost 1 base and 2 bases respectively, with 8 bases between them.